This passage covers 30 T cell receptor beta chains from one sample sequenced in a study of blood T cell repertoires in COVID-19. The assay was immunoSEQ multiplex PCR, and TCRdb's table has in-frame clones only and misses some. The table lists about 98,000 clones, over 70% of them singletons. Sequences were obtained from peripheral blood. These TCRs come from a man in his 70s with acute or convalescent COVID-19.

This clone was detected a few times. This chain connects TRBV19 to TRBJ2-5; 7 nucleotides agree with TRBD1. Germline loops: CDR1 LNHDA, CDR2 SQIVND (reference sequence). Trimming at V came to 6 bases and at J to 3 bases, leaving 13 bases not matched to a gene. This CDR3 has 16 amino acids. Written as DNA, the CDR3 is TGTGCCAGTAGCGTGGGGACAGCGCAGGGAAAAGAGACCCAGTACTTC. Its protein product is CASSVGTAQGKETQYF.

V is TRBV6-2 or TRBV6-3 and J is TRBJ2-2; 8 bases are a match to TRBD2. Germline V gene data show CDR1 as MNHEY and CDR2 as SVGEGT. J gave up 4 bases and V 2 bases, and 9 bases lay outside the gene matches. CDR3 length: 17 residues. CDR3 nucleotide sequence: TGTGCCAGCAGTTACGATTTGCTAGCGGGCTTCACCGGGGAGCTGTTTTTT. As protein: CASSYDLLAGFTGELFF.

The sample holds a few counts of this clone. J is TRBJ2-3 and V is TRBV19; 10 nucleotides line up with TRBD2. The CDR3 has 16 residues. Trimming at V came to 1 base and at J to 3 bases, leaving 4 bases not matched to a gene. The germline V gene encodes CDR1 LNHDA and CDR2 SQIVND (reference sequence). In DNA, the CDR3 is TGTGCCAGTAGTATAGCCGGACTAGCGGATACAGATACGCAGTATTTT. Its protein product is CASSIAGLADTDTQYF.

The rearrangement uses TRBV29-1 and TRBJ2-3; D remains ambiguous. The germline V gene has CDR1 SQVTM and CDR2 ANQGSEA. With 2 bases removed from V and 0 bases from J, the gap between germline ends came to 9 bases. This CDR3 contains 14 residues. CDR3 residues: CSVESRISTDTQYF. DNA of the CDR3: TGCAGCGTTGAATCGCGGATTAGCACAGATACGCAGTATTTT.

This clone was counted once. The chain carries TRBV3-1 (or the pseudogene TRBV3-2) and TRBJ1-1; TRBD1 aligns across 10 bases. The ends lost 1 base at V and 3 bases at J; junction bases unmatched: 8. The CDR3 is 17 amino acids. Germline values: CDR1 LGHDT, CDR2 YNNKEL (reference sequence). CDR3 DNA: TGTGCCAGCAGCCAAGCCCCTGGACAGGGGGGCTACACTGAAGCTTTCTTT. Its protein is CASSQAPGQGGYTEAFF.

The gene calls are TRBV4-2 and TRBJ2-3; D is unresolved. Germline CDR1 is LGHNA and CDR2 is YNFKEQ. Trimming removed 0 bases at V and 3 bases at J, with 10 bases between. This CDR3 has 15 amino acids. The CDR3 protein is CASSQDTARTDTQYF. The CDR3 coding sequence is TGTGCCAGCAGCCAAGATACGGCGAGGACAGATACGCAGTATTTT.

This chain uses TRBV4-2 with TRBJ1-5; the D gene is possibly TRBD1 (5 bases). V was cut by 0 bases and J by 7 bases, with 16 bases left in between. The CDR3 totals 16 residues. From germline, CDR1 is LGHNA and CDR2 YNFKEQ. CDR3 nucleotide sequence: TGTGCCAGCAGCCAAGACCCCCAGGGATCAGGACAGCCCCAGCATTTT. Translating it yields CASSQDPQGSGQPQHF.

This rearrangement joins TRBV5-1 to TRBJ2-7, with D unclear. This CDR3 has 14 amino acids. V gave up 2 bases and J gave up 2 bases, with 11 bases separating them. Per germline, CDR1 SGHRS and CDR2 YFSETQ. CDR3 coding DNA: TGCGCCAGCAGCTTCTCTCCGCCGGCCTACGAGCAGTACTTC. It specifies CASSFSPPAYEQYF.

The chain employs TRBV6-5 and TRBJ2-3; D is unclear. The V gene lost 5 bases and the J gene lost 0 bases, with 12 bases spanning the gap. This CDR3 has 15 amino acids. Germline-derived CDR1 and CDR2 are MNHEY and SVGAGI. The CDR3 sequence: CASSLLAASTDTQYF. The CDR3 nucleotides read TGTGCCAGCAGTCTGCTCGCGGCTAGCACAGATACGCAGTATTTT.

This rearrangement joins TRBV7-9 to TRBJ1-2; D possibly corresponds to TRBD1 (5 bases). The CDR3 consists of 15 residues. V was cut by 4 bases and J by 4 bases, with 16 bases left in between. The germline V gene has CDR1 SEHNR and CDR2 FQNEAQ (reference sequence). DNA of the CDR3: TGTGCCAGCAGCTCACCCACAAGGCAGGGCTATGGCTACACCTTC. This sequence encodes CASSSPTRQGYGYTF.

Concerning this clone: Compared with germline, one end of the junction differs, possibly owing to a read error. V gene TRBV11-1 combines with J gene TRBJ2-1; 7 bases are shared with TRBD2. The CDR3 runs to 14 residues. Germline V gives CDR1 SGHAT, CDR2 FQDESV (reference sequence). In DNA, the CDR3 is TGTGCCAGCACCTTAAGGACTAGGTTCAATGAGCAGTTCTTC. Residues: CASTLRTRFNEQFF.

With regard to this clone: The identical CDR3 is also encoded by other nucleotide sequences in the sample. V gene TRBV11-3 combines with J gene TRBJ2-5; 11 bases match TRBD1. With 6 bases clipped from V and 2 bases from J, the junction kept 2 bases outside the gene matches. Germline V gene lookup returns CDR1 SGHNT and CDR2 YENEEA. The CDR3 is 14 amino acids. CDR3 region: CASSRDRGQETQYF. Written as DNA, the CDR3 is TGTGCCAGCAGTCGGGACAGGGGGCAAGAGACCCAGTACTTC.

CDR3 sequence: CAWSVRYESPLHF. The CDR3 nucleotides are TGTGCCTGGAGTGTACGGTACGAGTCACCCCTCCACTTT. V usage is TRBV30 and J usage is TRBJ1-6; D call uncertain. The V gene lost 0 bases and the J gene lost 10 bases, with 10 bases spanning the gap. Germline CDR1 reads GTSNPN; CDR2 reads SVGIG (reference sequence). This CDR3 region has 13 residues.

The chain uses TRBV3-1 (or the pseudogene TRBV3-2) and TRBJ2-3; maybe TRBD2 (6 bases). The length of the CDR3 is 15 residues. Germline lookup yields CDR1 LGHDT and CDR2 YNNKEL (reference sequence). V was pared by 4 bases and J by 8 bases, with 19 bases between. CDR3 region: CASSRGGTAQPTQYF. The CDR3 bases are TGTGCCAGCAGCCGAGGAGGGACTGCCCAGCCTACGCAGTATTTT.

The chain uses TRBV9 and TRBJ1-1; 7 bases are shared with TRBD1. CDR1 and CDR2 (germline): SGDLS, YYNGEE. The junction had 11 bases not matched to a gene; V was cut back by 3 bases and J by 0 bases. The CDR3 runs to 17 residues. The CDR3 reads CASSGWDSFFMNTEAFF. In DNA, the CDR3 is TGTGCCAGCAGCGGTTGGGACAGCTTTTTTATGAACACTGAAGCTTTCTTT.

The V call is TRBV15, the J call TRBJ2-5; 8 positions match TRBD1. In germline, CDR1 is LNHNV, CDR2 YYDKDF (reference sequence). This CDR3 region has 16 residues. Trimming removed 2 bases from V and 5 bases from J; junction bases left unmatched: 10. CDR3 loop: CATSRLNKDRDETQYF. The CDR3 DNA reads TGTGCCACCAGCAGACTGAATAAGGACAGGGACGAGACCCAGTACTTC.

V and J are TRBV5-6 and TRBJ2-2, with D possibly TRBD2 on 5 matching bases. The CDR3 length is 16 residues. The germline V gene has CDR1 SGHDT and CDR2 YYEEEE. V lost 0 bases, J lost 1 base, and 10 bases lay in between. The chain's CDR3 is CASSLGGSGNTGELFF. The CDR3 DNA reads as TGTGCCAGCAGCTTGGGTGGCAGCGGGAACACCGGGGAGCTGTTTTTT.

This clone was observed a handful of times. The chain is built from TRBV28 and TRBJ1-6; D is perhaps TRBD1 (5 bases). Trimming cost V 2 bases and J 4 bases, with 12 bases left between them. CDR3 size: 16 residues. Per the germline V gene, CDR1 is MDHEN and CDR2 is SYDVKM. The CDR3 reads CASSLPRDFYNSPLHF. The DNA of the CDR3 is TGTGCCAGCAGTTTACCCAGGGATTTTTATAATTCACCCCTCCACTTT.

V is TRBV3-1 (or the pseudogene TRBV3-2) and J is TRBJ2-5, with 15 bases aligning to TRBD2. The CDR3 length is 18 residues. Losses at the gene ends were 4 bases for V and 4 bases for J; bases not matched to a gene: 10. CDR1 LGHDT and CDR2 YNNKEL come from the germline V gene (reference sequence). This chain's CDR3 is CASSLRTSGRGGGETQYF. CDR3 coding DNA: TGTGCCAGCAGCCTTAGGACTAGCGGGAGGGGAGGGGGAGAGACCCAGTACTTC.

The chain couples TRBV28 to TRBJ1-2, with D unclear. Germline-derived CDR1 and CDR2 are MDHEN and SYDVKM. The CDR3 loop spans 14 amino acids. The V gene lost 7 bases and the J gene lost 2 bases, with 14 bases spanning the gap. In nucleotides, the CDR3 is TGTGCCAGCACCTCCCGGGCGGGGAACTATGGCTACACCTTC. Translating it yields CASTSRAGNYGYTF.

This chain connects TRBV7-2 to TRBJ1-4; 11 bases align to TRBD1. Trimming cost V 5 bases and J 7 bases; bases outside gene matches: 3. CDR1 SGHTA and CDR2 FQGNSA come from the germline V gene. The CDR3 totals 14 residues. The CDR3: CASSMDRGREKLFF. The CDR3 DNA reads as TGTGCCAGCAGCATGGACAGGGGGCGTGAAAAACTGTTTTTT.

This chain's CDR3 is CASSLEQSGPQYF. In nucleotides, the CDR3 is TGCGCCAGCAGCTTGGAACAGAGCGGTCCGCAGTACTTC. The rearrangement uses TRBV5-1 and TRBJ2-7; TRBD2 might be the D (5 bases). V was trimmed by 0 bases and J by 9 bases, leaving 13 bases between them. The V gene's germline CDR1 is SGHRS and CDR2 YFSETQ. The CDR3 loop spans 13 amino acids.

The J gene is TRBJ2-5, the V gene TRBV11-2, with 13 bases identical to TRBD2. Losses at the gene ends were 0 bases for V and 5 bases for J; bases not matched to a gene: 6. The CDR3 is 17 residues long. Germline loops: CDR1 SGHAT, CDR2 FQNNGV. For the CDR3, the DNA is TGTGCCAGCAGCTTAGATCCGGGACTAGCGGGATGGGAGACCCAGTACTTC. Translation: CASSLDPGLAGWETQYF.

The V call is TRBV28, the J call TRBJ1-2, with D possibly being TRBD1 (5 bases). Germline V CDR1 and CDR2: MDHEN, SYDVKM. This CDR3 region has 12 residues. The V end lost 6 bases, the J end lost 4 bases, and 9 bases lay between the germline ends. The CDR3 region is CASSRAVYGYTF. The CDR3 DNA is TGTGCCAGCAGCAGGGCCGTCTATGGCTACACCTTC.

This clone was recorded a few times. The J gene is TRBJ2-3, the V gene TRBV7-9, with D uncertain. The germline V gene has CDR1 SEHNR and CDR2 FQNEAQ (reference sequence). V was clipped by 3 bases and J by 2 bases, with 6 bases between them. The CDR3 spans 13 residues. The CDR3, as DNA: TGTGCCAGCAGCTTCCCTCCCACAGATACGCAGTATTTT. Translating gives CASSFPPTDTQYF.

V and J are TRBV2 and TRBJ2-1; 10 bases are shared with TRBD2. Germline V lookup: CDR1 SNHLY, CDR2 FYNNEI. The CDR3 contains 14 residues. V shed 10 bases and J 6 bases; nucleotides not matched to a gene: 9. The CDR3 loop is CATEREGLLNEQFF. The CDR3 DNA follows: TGTGCCACCGAGCGGGAGGGCCTCCTCAATGAGCAGTTCTTC.

This clone came up once. The rearrangement links TRBV28 to TRBJ1-1; 7 bases align to TRBD1. The CDR3 loop spans 15 amino acids. The germline V gene has CDR1 MDHEN and CDR2 SYDVKM. Losses at the gene ends were 6 bases for V and 5 bases for J; bases not matched to a gene: 12. CDR3 bases: TGTGCCAGCAGGAGAATAGGGACAGCAGGGACTGAAGCTTTCTTT. Translated: CASRRIGTAGTEAFF.

The rearrangement joins TRBV7-8 to TRBJ2-7; D is perhaps TRBD2 (6 bases). Germline CDR1 is SGHVS and CDR2 is FQNEAQ. V was clipped by 0 bases and J by 4 bases, with 7 bases between them. CDR3 length: 13 residues. CDR3 amino acids: CASSLARGYEQYF. In DNA, the CDR3 is TGTGCCAGCAGCTTAGCGCGGGGTTACGAGCAGTACTTC.

The chain combines TRBV28 with TRBJ1-4; 7 nucleotides agree with TRBD1. Germline values: CDR1 MDHEN, CDR2 SYDVKM. This CDR3 has 15 amino acids. The ends lost 6 bases at V and 5 bases at J; junction bases unmatched: 9. Here the CDR3 DNA reads TGTGCCAGCAGGAGGGGGCGCTTAATCAATGAAAAACTGTTTTTT. Translation gives CASRRGRLINEKLFF.

The chain uses TRBV5-1 and TRBJ2-3; a possible D gene is TRBD1 (5 bases). Looked up from germline, CDR1 is SGHRS and CDR2 is YFSETQ. V dropped 4 bases and J dropped 4 bases, with 16 bases sitting between them. This CDR3 has 15 amino acids. The chain's CDR3 is CASSMGLRGADTQYF. In nucleotides, the CDR3 is TGCGCCAGCAGCATGGGGCTTAGGGGCGCAGATACGCAGTATTTT. Full variable domain (remainder filled in from reference TRBV5-1 and TRBJ2-3): KAGVTQTPRYLIKTRGQQVTLSCSPISGHRSVSWYQQTPGQGLQFLFEYFSETQRNKGNFPGRFSGRQFSNSRSEMNVSTLELGDSALYLCASSMGLRGADTQYFGPGTRLTVL.